This T cell receptor (beta chain) is from a study of cytomegalovirus exposure and HLA in healthy donors. The study, taken as a whole, reports: The authors listed 150 or so TCR beta chains as cytomegalovirus-associated. The authors confirmed in vitro that a few CMV-associated chains were specific for CMV antigens. An analysis was carried out at a later point. It showed that HLA-associated TCR beta chains were more clonally expanded than equally common non-associated chains. In a later analysis, most CMV-associated TCR beta chains appeared HLA-restricted.

As for this clone: Its antigen is still unknown.

The PCR had 60 Vbeta and 13 Jbeta primers. Method: immunoSEQ multiplex PCR; TCRdb's copy keeps in-frame clones and lacks some. The data contain 130,000 or so clones, around 72% of them seen just once; the ten biggest clones take up 3.5% to 5%. The germline V and J ends were trimmed by 3 bases and 8 bases, with 10 bases remaining between them. The CDR3 sequence is 12 residues long. Germline V gene lookup returns CDR1 SNHLY and CDR2 FYNNEI. This sequence originates from a man aged 18 to 30 in good health and CMV-seropositive. The V and J genes are TRBV2 and TRBJ1-2; no clear D gene. Input material: PBMCs. Written as DNA, the CDR3 is TGTGCCAGCAGTGACGAGGACTGGGGCTACACCTTC. Its translation is CASSDEDWGYTF.